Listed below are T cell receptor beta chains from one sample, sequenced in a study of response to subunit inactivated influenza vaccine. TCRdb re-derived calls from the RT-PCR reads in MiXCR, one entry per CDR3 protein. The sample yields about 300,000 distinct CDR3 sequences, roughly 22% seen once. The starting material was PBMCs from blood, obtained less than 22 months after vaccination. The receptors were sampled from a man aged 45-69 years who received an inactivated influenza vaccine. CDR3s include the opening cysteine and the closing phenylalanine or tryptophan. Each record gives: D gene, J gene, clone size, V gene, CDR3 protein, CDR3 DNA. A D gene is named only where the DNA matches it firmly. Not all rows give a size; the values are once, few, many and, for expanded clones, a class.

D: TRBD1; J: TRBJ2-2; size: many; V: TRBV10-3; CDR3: CAIRGQGAGELFF; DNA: TGTGCCATCAGGGGACAGGGGGCCGGGGAGCTGTTTTTT
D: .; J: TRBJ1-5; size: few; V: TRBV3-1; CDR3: CASSQDLQGFQPQHF; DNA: TGTGCCAGCAGCCAAGATCTACAGGGATTTCAGCCCCAGCATTTT
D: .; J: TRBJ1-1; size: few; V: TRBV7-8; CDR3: CASSTHRGSGSVAEAFF; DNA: TGTGCCAGCAGCACGCATAGGGGGTCGGGCTCGGTGGCTGAAGCTTTCTTT
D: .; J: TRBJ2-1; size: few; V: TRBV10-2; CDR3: CASGTGTSYNEQFF; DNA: TGCGCCAGCGGCACCGGGACATCCTACAATGAGCAGTTCTTC
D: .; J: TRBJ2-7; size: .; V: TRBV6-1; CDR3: CASRTESSYEQYF; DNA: TGTGCCAGCAGGACAGAGAGCTCCTACGAGCAGTACTTC
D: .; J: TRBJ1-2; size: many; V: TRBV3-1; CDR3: CASSQDSLYGYTF; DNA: TGTGCCAGCAGCCAAGATTCACTCTATGGCTACACCTTC
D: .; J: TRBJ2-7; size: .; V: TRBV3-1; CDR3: CASSQDLDSFQQYF; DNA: TGTGCCAGCAGCCAAGATTTGGACTCATTCCAGCAGTACTTC
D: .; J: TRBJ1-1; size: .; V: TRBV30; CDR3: CAFTAFLNTEAFF; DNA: TGTGCCTTCACCGCGTTCCTGAACACTGAAGCTTTCTTT
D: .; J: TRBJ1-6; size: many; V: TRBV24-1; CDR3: CATSLGAVSPLHF; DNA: TGTGCCACCAGTTTAGGGGCGGTTTCACCCCTCCACTTT
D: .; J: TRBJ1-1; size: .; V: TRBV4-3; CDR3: CASSQDRVAGEAFF; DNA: TGCGCCAGCAGCCAAGACAGGGTGGCTGGTGAAGCTTTCTTT
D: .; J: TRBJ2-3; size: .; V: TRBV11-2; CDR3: CASSFGAGSTDTQYF; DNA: TGTGCCAGCAGCTTTGGTGCGGGGAGCACAGATACGCAGTATTTT
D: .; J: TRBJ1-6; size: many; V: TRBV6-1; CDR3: CASTRRVYNSPLHF; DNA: TGTGCCAGCACCAGAAGGGTTTATAATTCACCCCTCCACTTT
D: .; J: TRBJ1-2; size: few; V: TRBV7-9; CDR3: CASSRTASLYGYTF; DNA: TGTGCCAGCAGCCGGACCGCTAGTCTCTATGGCTACACCTTC
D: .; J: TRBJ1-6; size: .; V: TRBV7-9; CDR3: CASSLGGGYSPLHF; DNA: TGTGCCAGCAGCTTGGGTGGGGGGTATTCACCCCTCCACTTT
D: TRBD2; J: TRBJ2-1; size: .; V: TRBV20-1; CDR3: CSARDVAGAWSEQFF; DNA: TGCAGTGCTAGAGATGTAGCGGGAGCCTGGAGTGAGCAGTTCTTC
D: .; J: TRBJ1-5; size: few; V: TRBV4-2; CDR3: CASSQEWVLPQPQHF; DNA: TGTGCCAGCAGCCAAGAATGGGTTTTGCCCCAGCCCCAGCATTTT
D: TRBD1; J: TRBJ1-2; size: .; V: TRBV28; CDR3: CASSPSTGQGRVGYTF; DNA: TGTGCCAGCAGCCCATCGACGGGACAGGGGCGGGTTGGCTACACCTTC